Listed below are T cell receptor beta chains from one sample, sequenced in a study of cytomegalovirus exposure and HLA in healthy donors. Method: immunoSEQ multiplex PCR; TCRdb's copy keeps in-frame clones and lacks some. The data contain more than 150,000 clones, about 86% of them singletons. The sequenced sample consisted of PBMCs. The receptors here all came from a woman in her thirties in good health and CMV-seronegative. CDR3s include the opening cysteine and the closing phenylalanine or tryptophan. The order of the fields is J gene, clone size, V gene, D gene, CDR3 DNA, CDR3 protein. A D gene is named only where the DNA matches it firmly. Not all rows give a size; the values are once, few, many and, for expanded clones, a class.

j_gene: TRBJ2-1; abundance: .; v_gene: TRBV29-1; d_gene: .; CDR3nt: TGCAGCGGGGACCCCGGGACTGTTTACAATGAGCAGTTCTTC; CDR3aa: CSGDPGTVYNEQFF
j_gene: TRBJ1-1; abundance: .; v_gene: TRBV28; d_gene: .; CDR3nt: TGTGCCAGCAGTTTATGGGGGGCAGGGAACACTGAAGCTTTCTTT; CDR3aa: CASSLWGAGNTEAFF
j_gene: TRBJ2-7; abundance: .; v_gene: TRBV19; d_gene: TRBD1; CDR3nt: TGTGCCAGTAGTACACAGGGGGGAGAGCAGTACTTC; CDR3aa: CASSTQGGEQYF
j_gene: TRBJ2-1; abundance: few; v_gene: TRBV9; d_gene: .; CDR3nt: TGTGCCAGCAGCGGCAATATGGGCCCAGAGCAGTTCTTC; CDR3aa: CASSGNMGPEQFF
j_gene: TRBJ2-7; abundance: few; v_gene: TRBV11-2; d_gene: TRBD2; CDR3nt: TGTGCCAGCAGCTATTTATCGACTAGCGGAGTTTCGGGTTACGAGCAGTACTTC; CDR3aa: CASSYLSTSGVSGYEQYF
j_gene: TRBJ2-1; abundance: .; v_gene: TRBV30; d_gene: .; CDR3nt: TGTGCCTGGAGTGTACGGGGGTTGGCCGAGCAGTTCTTC; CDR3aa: CAWSVRGLAEQFF
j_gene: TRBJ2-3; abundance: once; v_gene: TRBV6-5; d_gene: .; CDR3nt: TGTGCCAGCAGTTACGGTCAAGCCACAGATACGCAGTATTTT; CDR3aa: CASSYGQATDTQYF
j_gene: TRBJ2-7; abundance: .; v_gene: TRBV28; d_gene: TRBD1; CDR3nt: TGTGCCAGCAGTTTCCAGGACAGGCACTACGAGCAGTACTTC; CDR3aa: CASSFQDRHYEQYF
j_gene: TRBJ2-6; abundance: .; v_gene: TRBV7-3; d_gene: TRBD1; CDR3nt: TGTGCCAGCAGCTTAAACGCAGGGGGCTTCGCGAGCTCTGGGGCCAACGTCCTGACTTTC; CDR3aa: CASSLNAGGFASSGANVLTF
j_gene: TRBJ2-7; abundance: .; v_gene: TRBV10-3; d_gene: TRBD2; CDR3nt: TGTGCCATCAGTGAGAAGAAGGTCGGGGGCGCCGGGACTAGGGCTGTATACGAGCAGTACTTC; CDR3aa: CAISEKKVGGAGTRAVYEQYF
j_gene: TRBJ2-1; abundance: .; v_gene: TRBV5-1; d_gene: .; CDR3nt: TGCGCCAGCAGCTTGGAGAGGGGGTTCGCCGGCGGCAATGAGCAGTTCTTC; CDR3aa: CASSLERGFAGGNEQFF
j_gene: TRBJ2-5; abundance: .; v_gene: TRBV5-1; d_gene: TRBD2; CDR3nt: TGCGCCAGCAGCCCGGCCGGGGGGAAAGAGACCCAGTACTTC; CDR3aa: CASSPAGGKETQYF
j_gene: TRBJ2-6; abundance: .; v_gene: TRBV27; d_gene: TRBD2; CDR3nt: TGTGCCAGCAGTTTATCAATACTAGCGGGAGTGTCTGGGGCCAACGTCCTGACTTTC; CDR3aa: CASSLSILAGVSGANVLTF
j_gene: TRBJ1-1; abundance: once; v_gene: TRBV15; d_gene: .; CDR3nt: TGTGCCACCAGCAGGGGGGGGGCGACTGAAGCTTTCTTT; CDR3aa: CATSRGGATEAFF
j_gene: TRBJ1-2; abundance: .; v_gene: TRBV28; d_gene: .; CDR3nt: TGTGCCAGCAGTTTAGGGGGTTACACAGGGTTCGATGGCTACACCTTC; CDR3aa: CASSLGGYTGFDGYTF
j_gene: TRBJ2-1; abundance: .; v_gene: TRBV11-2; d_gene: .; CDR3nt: TGTGCCAGCAGACGCGGGTCCAACAATGAGCAGTTCTTC; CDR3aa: CASRRGSNNEQFF
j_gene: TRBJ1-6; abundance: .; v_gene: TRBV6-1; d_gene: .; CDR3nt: TGTGCCAGCAGTGAGGGGCAGTCTAATTCACCCCTCCACTTT; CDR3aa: CASSEGQSNSPLHF
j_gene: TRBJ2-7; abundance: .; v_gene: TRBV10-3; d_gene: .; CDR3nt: TGTGCCATCAGTGAGTATGGACAGTCGATGGGCGAGCAGTACTTC; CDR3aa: CAISEYGQSMGEQYF
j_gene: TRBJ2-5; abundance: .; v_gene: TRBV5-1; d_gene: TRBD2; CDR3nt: TGCGCCAGCAGCGGGGAACTAGCGGAGCAAGAGACCCAGTACTTC; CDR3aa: CASSGELAEQETQYF
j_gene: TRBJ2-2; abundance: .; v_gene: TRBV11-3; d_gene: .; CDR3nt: TGTGCCAGCAGCGAGAGACTGACCTCCACCGGGGAGCTGTTTTTT; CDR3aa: CASSERLTSTGELFF